These 10 T cell receptor beta chains were all obtained from the same sample, sequenced in a study of blood T cells in healthy people across ages. Together with a sample-barcoded 5' primer, a J-beta primer mix was included in a second PCR lasting roughly 6 to 12 cycles. TCRdb called the 5' RACE reads again in MiXCR, with one record for every CDR3 protein. The table has some 690,000 distinct CDR3 sequences, 20% to 25% seen once. The sequencing sample was made of blood. The receptor source for this set is a man in his 70s in good health.

This chain connects TRBV29-1 to TRBJ2-4; possibly TRBD2 for D (6 bases). Germline-derived CDR1 and CDR2 are SQVTM and ANQGSEA. This CDR3 has 13 residues. Trimming removed 4 bases from V and 8 bases from J, with 15 bases in between. In DNA form, the CDR3 reads TGCAGCGTTGGTGAGGGAGGAGGAGACATTCAGTACTTC. Protein sequence: CSVGEGGGDIQYF. Filled out from reference TRBV29-1 and TRBJ2-4, the complete variable domain reads SAVISQKPSRDICQRGTSLTIQCQVDSQVTMMFWYRQQPGQSLTLIATANQGSEATYESGFVIDKFPISRPNLTFSTLTVSNMSPEDSSIYLCSVGEGGGDIQYFGAGTRLSVL.

The chain combines TRBV30 with TRBJ1-3; D is unresolved. The length of the CDR3 is 12 residues. The V end lost 0 bases, the J end lost 4 bases, and 4 bases lay between the germline ends. CDR1 and CDR2 from the germline V gene are GTSNPN and SVGIG (reference sequence). The CDR3, as DNA: TGTGCCTGGAGTGTTAACGGAAACACCATATATTTT. Protein product: CAWSVNGNTIYF.

The CDR3 loop reads CASRPGVGERGGEQFF. In DNA, the CDR3 is TGTGCCAGCAGGCCAGGGGTAGGAGAGAGAGGGGGTGAGCAGTTCTTC. V usage is TRBV28 and J usage is TRBJ2-1; tentative D call: TRBD1 (6 bases). Germline values: CDR1 MDHEN, CDR2 SYDVKM. This CDR3 is built from 16 residues. Trimming shortened V by 6 bases and J by 9 bases, and 24 bases separated the two germline ends. The full variable domain, in which reference TRBV28 and TRBJ2-1 provide the parts outside the CDR3, is DVKVTQSSRYLVKRTGEKVFLECVQDMDHENMFWYRQDPGLGLRLIYFSYDVKMKEKGDIPEGYSVSREKKERFSLILESASTNQTSMYLCASRPGVGERGGEQFFGPGTRLTVL.

The chain combines TRBV6-5 with TRBJ2-1; TRBD2 matches 13 bases. The CDR3 extends over 16 amino acids. CDR1 is MNHEY, CDR2 SVGAGI, per germline. Trimming at V came to 5 bases and at J to 7 bases, leaving 8 bases not matched to a gene. The CDR3 DNA reads as TGTGCCAGCAGTCTACTAGCGGGGGGGCCTCAGAATGAGCAGTTCTTC. Its translation: CASSLLAGGPQNEQFF.

This clonotype has only a few counts. This rearrangement joins TRBV7-9 to TRBJ1-4, with 9 bases fitting TRBD1. The CDR3 totals 15 residues. V shed 7 bases and J 7 bases; nucleotides not matched to a gene: 10. CDR1 and CDR2 (germline): SEHNR, FQNEAQ (reference sequence). The CDR3 region has the DNA TGTGCCAGCACTGTTCTACAGGGGGCGCGTGAAAAACTGTTTTTT. Amino acids: CASTVLQGAREKLFF.

Concerning this clonotype itself: Germline is not matched at one junction end, which may reflect a read error. This chain links TRBV3-1 with TRBJ1-4, with 9 bases matching TRBD1. The CDR3 consists of 15 residues. Germline V gene sequence: CDR1 LGHDT, CDR2 YNNKEL (reference sequence). The CDR3 sequence: CASSEPQGANEKLFF. As DNA, the CDR3 is TGTGCCAGCAGCGAACCACAGGGGGCTAACGAAAAACTGTTTTTT. The full variable domain, in which reference TRBV3-1 and TRBJ1-4 provide the parts outside the CDR3, is DTAVSQTPKYLVTQMGNDKSIKCEQNLGHDTMYWYKQDSKKFLKIMFSYNNKELIINETVPNRFSPKSPDKAHLNLHINSLELGDSAVYFCASSEPQGANEKLFFGSGTQLSVL.

CDR3 DNA: TGTGCCAGCAGCTCCCGGGACAGCCGTGAGCAGTACTTC. Its protein product is CASSSRDSREQYF. The gene calls are TRBV7-9 and TRBJ2-7; 7 bases line up with TRBD1. CDR1 and CDR2 from the germline V gene are SEHNR and FQNEAQ (reference sequence). Trimming at V came to 4 bases and at J to 7 bases, leaving 7 bases not matched to a gene. The CDR3 sequence is 13 residues long.

This chain connects TRBV7-2 to TRBJ2-3; D unresolved. CDR1 is SGHTA, CDR2 FQGNSA, per germline. The CDR3 is 15 residues long. With 5 bases removed from V and 2 bases from J, the gap between germline ends came to 14 bases. The CDR3 DNA is TGTGCCAGCAGCACTAAGGTTGGGGACACAGATACGCAGTATTTT. Amino acid sequence: CASSTKVGDTDTQYF.

This clonotype was detected only a few times. The CDR3 region is CASSPFTTRLGNEQFF. In DNA, the CDR3 is TGTGCCAGCAGCCCGTTCACGACTAGACTGGGGAATGAGCAGTTCTTC. The chain recombines TRBV14 with TRBJ2-1, with D possibly TRBD2 on 6 matching bases. The CDR3 is made up of 16 amino acids. Trimming removed 4 bases at V and 7 bases at J, with 20 bases between. Germline values: CDR1 SGHDN, CDR2 FVKESK.

The chain is built from TRBV2 and TRBJ2-5; 8 bases line up with TRBD1. The J call is doubtful: the DNA matches TRBJ2-1 better. The CDR3 contains 15 residues. Germline V gives CDR1 SNHLY, CDR2 FYNNEI. The CDR3 sequence: CASSDPGQGKNEQFF. In DNA form, the CDR3 reads TGTGCCAGCAGTGATCCCGGACAGGGAAAAAATGAGCAGTTCTTC.